These 5 T cell receptor beta chains came from one sample sequenced in a study of cytomegalovirus exposure and HLA in healthy donors. PCR primers comprised 60 Vbeta and 13 Jbeta primers. Here immunoSEQ multiplex PCR was the method, and the copy in TCRdb shows in-frame clones only, minus some. The profile shows about 120,000 clones, about three fifths of them singletons. Input material: PBMCs. The source of these receptors is a woman in her thirties or forties in good health and CMV-seropositive.

This clone appeared a few times. The rearrangement links TRBV7-9 to TRBJ2-7; D perhaps matches TRBD1 (6 bases). V dropped 4 bases and J dropped 0 bases, with 10 bases sitting between them. CDR1 is SEHNR and CDR2 is FQNEAQ in the germline V gene (reference sequence). There are 14 residues in the CDR3. The CDR3 here is CASSSTGISYEQYF. The CDR3 bases are TGTGCCAGCAGCTCAACAGGGATCTCCTACGAGCAGTACTTC.

The rearrangement links TRBV25-1 to TRBJ1-1, with TRBD1 matching over 9 bases. The CDR3 contains 14 residues. In germline, CDR1 is MGHDK, CDR2 SYGVNS. V trimming: 1 base; J trimming: 7 bases; junction bases outside the gene matches: 4. This chain's CDR3 is CASSELRTGDEAFF. The CDR3 DNA is TGTGCCAGCAGTGAATTAAGGACAGGGGATGAAGCTTTCTTT.

The gene calls are TRBV11-3 and TRBJ2-7; TRBD1 matches at 9 bases. The V gene end was trimmed by 5 bases and the J gene end by 6 bases; junction bases not matched to a gene: 5. CDR3 length equals 13 residues. The V gene's germline CDR1 is SGHNT and CDR2 YENEEA. The CDR3 DNA follows: TGTGCCAGCAGCCCGGGACAGGGTGGCGAGCAGTACTTC. This encodes CASSPGQGGEQYF.

The table lists this clone with a few counts. The chain recombines TRBV7-2 with TRBJ2-7, with TRBD2 matching 9 bases. CDR1 and CDR2 (germline): SGHTA, FQGNSA. V gave up 2 bases and J gave up 2 bases; unmatched junction bases: 4. The CDR3 is made up of 15 amino acids. The CDR3, as DNA: TGTGCCAGCAGCTTACCTTCTAGCGGGACCTACGAGCAGTACTTC. Amino acid sequence: CASSLPSSGTYEQYF.

The chain joins TRBV2 to TRBJ1-4; 7 bases match TRBD1. This CDR3 region has 15 residues. With V trimmed by 5 bases and J by 2 bases, 5 bases remained unmatched. CDR1 is SNHLY, CDR2 FYNNEI, per germline. DNA of the CDR3: TGTGCCAGCAGTACACAGGGGCCTACTAATGAAAAACTGTTTTTT. Translated: CASSTQGPTNEKLFF.